The entry that follows covers one T cell receptor beta chain sequence. Its antigen remains unidentified. The sample comes from a study of shared clonotypes between healthy human individuals. Findings of the study overall: In this cohort, only blood was sampled, and tissue repertoires likely differ.

Authors' analysis steps: Filtering differed, since immunoSEQ gave only junction sequences and no quality scores. Only in-frame clones appear in the TCRdb table, and some are missing; sequencing was by immunoSEQ multiplex PCR. That table gives V, J and clone size, and the DNA gave D and trimming. The table lists 400,000 to 550,000 clones, around three quarters of them singletons. The V gene end was trimmed by 3 bases and the J gene end by 0 bases; junction bases not matched to a gene: 5. The CDR3 totals 16 residues. The germline V gene encodes CDR1 SGHRS and CDR2 YFSETQ. The V and J genes are TRBV5-1 and TRBJ1-4; 7 bases are a match to TRBD1. Sequencing input: PBMCs. This TCR came from a woman between 35 and 50 years old in good health. Some clones in this sample may be carry-over from other donors' samples. The CDR3 region has the DNA TGCGCCAGCAGCTGGGGGACAGTCTCAACTAATGAAAAACTGTTTTTT. Amino acids: CASSWGTVSTNEKLFF.